Listed below are T cell receptor beta chains from one sample, sequenced in a study of control samples from healthy donors and cancer patients. TCRdb's table, derived via immunoSEQ multiplex PCR, lists solely in-frame clones and lacks some. The sample comprises about 150,000 clones, approximately 93% of which are singletons, and 5.8% rests with the top ten. Sequencing input: blood. These receptors were collected from a man aged 18 to 35 in good health. CDR3s include the opening cysteine and the closing phenylalanine or tryptophan. Each record gives: V gene, D gene, J gene, clone size, CDR3 protein, CDR3 DNA. A D gene is named only where the DNA matches it firmly. Size is omitted from some rows. Given values are once, few, many or a class for expanded clones.

V: TRBV3-1/TRBV3-2; D: TRBD1; J: TRBJ1-6; size: -; CDR3: CASSHLQGAATVSPLHF; DNA: TGTGCCAGCAGCCACCTTCAGGGGGCTGCTACCGTTTCACCCCTCCACTTT
V: TRBV30; D: -; J: TRBJ2-5; size: -; CDR3: CAWAPGPGTQYF; DNA: TGTGCCTGGGCTCCCGGACCGGGGACCCAGTACTTC
V: TRBV30; D: -; J: TRBJ2-1; size: -; CDR3: CAWSVWGESQFF; DNA: TGTGCCTGGAGTGTATGGGGGGAATCGCAGTTCTTC
V: TRBV11-1; D: -; J: TRBJ1-5; size: -; CDR3: CASSPPPCNQPQHF; DNA: TGTGCCAGCAGCCCCCCCCCGTGCAATCAGCCCCAGCATTTT
V: TRBV5-6; D: TRBD1; J: TRBJ1-4; size: -; CDR3: CASSLVRGQFATNEKLFF; DNA: TGTGCCAGCAGCTTGGTCAGGGGGCAATTTGCAACTAATGAAAAACTGTTTTTT
V: TRBV19; D: TRBD1; J: TRBJ1-1; size: -; CDR3: CASRTGNTEAFF; DNA: TGTGCCAGCAGGACAGGGAACACTGAAGCTTTCTTT
V: TRBV25-1; D: -; J: TRBJ2-7; size: -; CDR3: CASRRAGKSYEQYF; DNA: TGTGCCAGCCGCCGGGCAGGGAAATCCTACGAGCAGTACTTC
V: TRBV13; D: TRBD1; J: TRBJ1-1; size: -; CDR3: CASSYPTGGSEAFF; DNA: TGTGCCAGCAGTTACCCGACAGGGGGGTCTGAAGCTTTCTTT
V: TRBV10-3; D: -; J: TRBJ2-3; size: -; CDR3: CATHDSADTQYF; DNA: TGTGCCACTCACGACTCAGCAGATACGCAGTATTTT
V: TRBV7-9; D: -; J: TRBJ2-4; size: -; CDR3: CASSVGVAVGSVQYF; DNA: TGTGCCAGCAGCGTGGGGGTAGCGGTTGGGTCGGTTCAGTACTTC
V: TRBV29-1; D: TRBD2; J: TRBJ2-1; size: -; CDR3: CSVEDRWGGSLNEQFF; DNA: TGCAGCGTTGAAGATCGCTGGGGAGGGAGCCTCAATGAGCAGTTCTTC
V: TRBV6-2/TRBV6-3; D: TRBD1; J: TRBJ2-3; size: -; CDR3: CASSYSRRGTGSTDTQYF; DNA: TGTGCCAGCAGTTACTCCCGCCGGGGGACAGGGTCCACAGATACGCAGTATTTT
V: TRBV7-9; D: -; J: TRBJ1-2; size: -; CDR3: CASSLEIPGEYGYTF; DNA: TGTGCCAGCAGCTTAGAGATACCGGGCGAGTATGGCTACACCTTC
V: TRBV27; D: -; J: TRBJ1-2; size: -; CDR3: CASRGRDLYGYTF; DNA: TGTGCCAGCAGGGGCAGGGACCTCTATGGCTACACCTTC
V: TRBV20-1; D: TRBD1; J: TRBJ2-7; size: once; CDR3: CSASGDSYEQYF; DNA: TGCAGTGCTAGTGGGGACAGCTACGAGCAGTACTTC
V: TRBV6-1; D: -; J: TRBJ1-2; size: once; CDR3: CASSDSQNYGYTF; DNA: TGTGCCAGCAGTGATTCGCAGAACTATGGCTACACCTTC
V: TRBV4-2; D: -; J: TRBJ2-5; size: -; CDR3: CASSQDRSREETQYF; DNA: TGTGCCAGCAGCCAAGATCGGTCCCGGGAAGAGACCCAGTACTTC
V: TRBV4-3; D: TRBD1; J: TRBJ2-7; size: -; CDR3: CASSQYRGASYEQYF; DNA: TGCGCCAGCAGCCAGTACAGGGGGGCCTCCTACGAGCAGTACTTC
V: TRBV5-4; D: -; J: TRBJ2-7; size: -; CDR3: CASSSGTGSYEQYF; DNA: TGTGCCAGCAGCTCGGGAACCGGCTCTTACGAGCAGTACTTC
V: TRBV7-9; D: TRBD1; J: TRBJ2-1; size: -; CDR3: CASAPRDRPYNEQFF; DNA: TGTGCCAGCGCCCCCCGGGACAGGCCTTACAATGAGCAGTTCTTC
V: TRBV5-6; D: TRBD1; J: TRBJ2-2; size: -; CDR3: CASSLGQGAWVGELFF; DNA: TGTGCCAGCAGCTTGGGACAGGGGGCCTGGGTCGGGGAGCTGTTTTTT
V: TRBV7-8; D: -; J: TRBJ1-5; size: few; CDR3: CASSLESGQGYNQPQHF; DNA: TGTGCCAGCAGCTTAGAGTCTGGGCAGGGCTATAATCAGCCCCAGCATTTT
V: TRBV5-4; D: -; J: TRBJ1-2; size: -; CDR3: CASSLEGGNYGYTF; DNA: TGTGCCAGCAGCTTGGAGGGGGGTAACTATGGCTACACCTTC
V: TRBV19; D: -; J: TRBJ1-5; size: -; CDR3: CAKREVAQHF; DNA: TGTGCCAAAAGAGAGGTGGCCCAGCATTTT
V: TRBV10-3; D: -; J: TRBJ1-5; size: -; CDR3: CATIRDANWGNQPQHF; DNA: TGTGCCACAATCCGGGACGCGAATTGGGGCAATCAGCCCCAGCATTTT
V: TRBV6-5; D: -; J: TRBJ2-7; size: -; CDR3: CASSYQGPYEQYF; DNA: TGTGCCAGCAGTTACCAGGGGCCCTACGAGCAGTACTTC
V: TRBV3-1/TRBV3-2; D: TRBD2; J: TRBJ2-7; size: -; CDR3: CASSQEVGTSSYEQYF; DNA: TGTGCCAGCAGCCAAGAAGTGGGGACTAGCTCCTACGAGCAGTACTTC
V: TRBV6-5; D: -; J: TRBJ1-2; size: once; CDR3: CASGFFDGYTF; DNA: TGTGCCAGCGGCTTTTTCGATGGCTACACCTTC
V: TRBV5-1; D: -; J: TRBJ2-1; size: -; CDR3: CASREEVYNEQFF; DNA: TGCGCCAGCAGGGAGGAGGTCTACAATGAGCAGTTCTTC
V: TRBV6-6; D: -; J: TRBJ1-6; size: -; CDR3: CASSYHGDVNSPLHF; DNA: TGTGCCAGCAGTTACCACGGCGACGTGAATTCACCCCTCCACTTT
V: TRBV5-6; D: TRBD1; J: TRBJ1-5; size: -; CDR3: CASSPTGGQPQHF; DNA: TGTGCCAGCAGCCCGACAGGGGGTCAGCCCCAGCATTTT
V: TRBV5-6; D: TRBD2; J: TRBJ2-1; size: medium-sized; CDR3: CASSPTSGRSRVPDEQFF; DNA: TGTGCCAGCAGCCCGACTAGCGGGAGGTCCCGAGTCCCCGATGAGCAGTTCTTC
V: TRBV14; D: -; J: TRBJ1-2; size: -; CDR3: CASSQTLRRDYGYTF; DNA: TGTGCCAGCAGCCAAACCCTCCGAAGGGACTATGGCTACACCTTC
V: TRBV19; D: -; J: TRBJ1-6; size: -; CDR3: CASSPQRDNSPLHF; DNA: TGTGCCAGTAGTCCTCAGCGAGATAATTCACCCCTCCACTTT
V: TRBV7-2; D: -; J: TRBJ1-3; size: -; CDR3: CASSFDRPDSGNTIYF; DNA: TGTGCCAGCAGCTTTGACAGACCAGACTCTGGAAACACCATATATTTT
V: TRBV12-5; D: -; J: TRBJ1-2; size: -; CDR3: CASGLGTEDPANYGYTF; DNA: TGTGCTAGTGGTTTGGGGACAGAGGACCCCGCTAACTATGGCTACACCTTC
V: TRBV9; D: -; J: TRBJ2-7; size: -; CDR3: CASSVLGVSEQYF; DNA: TGTGCCAGCAGCGTATTGGGTGTCAGTGAGCAGTACTTC
V: TRBV5-6; D: TRBD1; J: TRBJ2-7; size: -; CDR3: CASSPGQGSYEQYF; DNA: TGTGCCAGCAGCCCGGGACAGGGCTCCTACGAGCAGTACTTC
V: TRBV13; D: -; J: TRBJ1-1; size: -; CDR3: CASSTKPRGMNTEAFF; DNA: TGTGCCAGCAGCACGAAACCCAGAGGCATGAACACTGAAGCTTTCTTT
V: TRBV12-5; D: -; J: TRBJ1-2; size: -; CDR3: CASGPTPNGYTF; DNA: TGTGCTAGTGGTCCCACTCCCAATGGCTACACCTTC
V: TRBV10-3; D: -; J: TRBJ1-2; size: -; CDR3: CAISEVDRAGGYTF; DNA: TGTGCCATCAGTGAGGTGGACAGAGCGGGTGGCTACACCTTC
V: TRBV2; D: -; J: TRBJ1-5; size: once; CDR3: CASSEARRDQPQHF; DNA: TGTGCCAGCAGTGAAGCCAGGCGCGATCAGCCCCAGCATTTT
V: TRBV6-5; D: -; J: TRBJ1-2; size: -; CDR3: CASSGTTYGYTF; DNA: TGTGCCAGCAGCGGGACGACGTACGGCTACACCTTC
V: TRBV30; D: -; J: TRBJ1-1; size: -; CDR3: CAWTQGGMNTEAFF; DNA: TGTGCCTGGACTCAGGGCGGCATGAACACTGAAGCTTTCTTT
V: TRBV9; D: TRBD1; J: TRBJ1-2; size: once; CDR3: CASSEGDRGPHGYTF; DNA: TGTGCCAGCAGCGAGGGCGACAGGGGCCCCCATGGCTACACCTTC
V: TRBV21-1; D: -; J: TRBJ2-3; size: -; CDR3: CASSNGSQGRTDTQYF; DNA: TGTGCCAGCAGCAATGGGTCGCAGGGCCGCACAGATACGCAGTATTTT
V: TRBV27; D: -; J: TRBJ2-2; size: -; CDR3: CASSLEGVNTGELFF; DNA: TGTGCCAGCAGTCTCGAGGGAGTTAACACCGGGGAGCTGTTTTTT
V: TRBV27; D: TRBD2; J: TRBJ2-1; size: -; CDR3: CASSLAGERRGNEQFF; DNA: TGTGCCAGCAGTCTAGCGGGAGAGCGCCGGGGCAATGAGCAGTTCTTC
V: TRBV2; D: -; J: TRBJ1-6; size: few; CDR3: CASGGSPLHF; DNA: TGTGCCAGCGGAGGTTCACCCCTCCACTTT
V: TRBV4-2; D: -; J: TRBJ1-5; size: -; CDR3: CASSQDWEGYQPQHF; DNA: TGTGCCAGCAGCCAAGATTGGGAGGGATATCAGCCCCAGCATTTT
V: TRBV11-3; D: -; J: TRBJ1-2; size: -; CDR3: CASSAGPGGYTF; DNA: TGTGCCAGCTCCGCGGGGCCCGGTGGCTACACCTTC
V: TRBV5-1; D: -; J: TRBJ2-3; size: -; CDR3: CASSNYGDTQYF; DNA: TGCGCCAGCAGCAACTACGGGGATACGCAGTATTTT
V: TRBV5-1; D: -; J: TRBJ2-1; size: -; CDR3: CASSTLPRANEQFF; DNA: TGCGCCAGCAGCACCCTCCCCCGGGCCAATGAGCAGTTCTTC
V: TRBV10-3; D: -; J: TRBJ1-1; size: -; CDR3: CAISPLPKARDTEAFF; DNA: TGTGCCATCAGCCCACTACCCAAGGCTAGGGACACTGAAGCTTTCTTT